This record looks at one T cell receptor beta chain sequence and its context. This sample was taken from a study of blood T cell repertoires in COVID-19. Study-level information: Acute and convalescent COVID-19 specimens originated in the United States, Italy and Spain. T cells, B-cell-depleted T cells, or PBMCs provided the cDNA or gDNA that served as material.

The CDR3 is made up of 12 amino acids. V lost 1 base, J lost 4 bases, and 3 bases lay in between. Per the germline V gene, CDR1 is MDHEN and CDR2 is SYDVKM. As originally analysed: Scientists estimated how many nucleated cells there were by amplifying reference gene primers. Generated by immunoSEQ multiplex PCR, the TCRdb table keeps only in-frame clones and is missing some. D and trimming were read from the DNA, whereas the V and J calls and clone size are those reported in that table. This sample has about 160,000 clones, with roughly 87% found just once. The V and J genes are TRBV28 and TRBJ2-3; D is unresolved. Specimen: peripheral blood. This TCR was sampled from a woman between 55 and 75 years old who had recovered from COVID-19. The CDR3 loop is CASSLFADTQYF. The DNA of the CDR3 is TGTGCCAGCAGTTTATTCGCAGATACGCAGTATTTT.